This passage covers 21 T cell receptor beta chains from one sample sequenced in a study of T cell clones after liver transplantation. This table comes from immunoSEQ multiplex PCR, and its TCRdb copy is limited to in-frame clones, with some not included. The repertoire holds more than 95,000 clones, with 82% as singletons. Sample: CD4+ T cells from blood, taken before liver transplant. These receptors originate from a human donor who received a liver transplant.

The V and J genes are TRBV30 and TRBJ1-2; no firm D call. V was pared by 0 bases and J by 6 bases, with 20 bases between. Germline CDR1 is GTSNPN and CDR2 is SVGIG (reference sequence). The CDR3 sequence is 16 residues long. The CDR3 DNA reads as TGTGCCTGGAGTGTAAGAGGTGACCGGACCTTCGATGGCTACACCTTC. This encodes CAWSVRGDRTFDGYTF. The full variable domain, in which reference TRBV30 and TRBJ1-2 provide the parts outside the CDR3, is SQTIHQWPATLVQPVGSPLSLECTVEGTSNPNLYWYRQAAGRGLQLLFYSVGIGQISSEVPQNLSASRPQDRQFILSSKKLLLSDSGFYLCAWSVRGDRTFDGYTFGSGTRLTVV.

V and J are TRBV9 and TRBJ1-2; D not certain. This CDR3 comprises 14 residues. V lost 3 bases to trimming and J lost 8 bases, with 17 bases between them. Germline assignment: CDR1 SGDLS and CDR2 YYNGEE. The CDR3 DNA is TGTGCCAGCAGCGCAAGCCTAGCTCCTGGGGGCTACACCTTC. Amino acids: CASSASLAPGGYTF.

The V and J genes are TRBV2 and TRBJ2-5, with D unclear. V was pared by 2 bases and J by 2 bases, with 9 bases between. CDR1 SNHLY and CDR2 FYNNEI come from the germline V gene. This CDR3 is built from 14 residues. The CDR3 bases are TGTGCCAGCAGTGAAACGGGCTGGCAAGAGACCCAGTACTTC. This sequence encodes CASSETGWQETQYF.

The gene calls are TRBV28 and TRBJ1-2; no reliable D call. CDR1 and CDR2 (germline): MDHEN, SYDVKM. There are 14 residues in the CDR3. The V gene lost 7 bases and the J gene lost 4 bases, with 16 bases spanning the gap. CDR3 coding DNA: TGTGCCAGCAATACCAACCTACAGACCTATGGCTACACCTTC. Encoded protein: CASNTNLQTYGYTF.

V usage is TRBV6-1 and J usage is TRBJ2-3, with 8 bases identical to TRBD2. This CDR3 spans 15 amino acids. V shed 4 bases, J shed 6 bases, and the junction held 9 bases outside the gene matches. Germline V gene lookup returns CDR1 MNHNS and CDR2 SASEGT. The CDR3, as DNA: TGTGCCAGCAGTGCGGGACTAGATAAAATCGATACGCAGTATTTT. Translated, it gives CASSAGLDKIDTQYF.

The DNA of the CDR3 is TGTGCCAGCACCCCGAGGGGCGGGCAGAGGAATACGCAGTATTTT. This codes for CASTPRGGQRNTQYF. This chain connects TRBV9 to TRBJ2-3; D tentatively reads TRBD1 or TRBD2 (5 bases each). CDR1 and CDR2 from the germline V gene are SGDLS and YYNGEE. V lost 6 bases and J 7 bases, leaving 21 bases between the germline ends. This CDR3 contains 15 residues.

The V gene is TRBV25-1, the J gene TRBJ2-2, with a tentative D call TRBD1 (6 bases). The CDR3 is 16 amino acids. V was pared by 1 base and J by 4 bases, with 13 bases between. The germline V gene has CDR1 MGHDK and CDR2 SYGVNS. CDR3 region: CASSEFGGQGTGELFF. As DNA, the CDR3 is TGTGCCAGCAGTGAATTTGGGGGCCAGGGCACCGGGGAGCTGTTTTTT. The full variable domain, rest sourced from reference TRBV25-1 and TRBJ2-2, is EADIYQTPRYLVIGTGKKITLECSQTMGHDKMYWYQQDPGMELHLIHYSYGVNSTEKGDLSSESTVSRIRTEHFPLTLESARPSHTSQYLCASSEFGGQGTGELFFGEGSRLTVL.

The chain links TRBV2 to TRBJ2-5, with 11 positions matching TRBD1. CDR3 length: 15 residues. V dropped 6 bases and J dropped 1; count of bases not matched to a gene: 4. Germline V gene lookup returns CDR1 SNHLY and CDR2 FYNNEI. CDR3 residues: CASSGDRGFQETQYF. As DNA, the CDR3 is TGTGCCAGCAGCGGGGACAGGGGGTTCCAAGAGACCCAGTACTTC.

The V gene is TRBV27, the J gene TRBJ2-1, with D possibly matching TRBD1 (6 bases). The V end was cut by 6 bases, the J end by 6 bases, with 18 bases between. Germline CDR1 and CDR2: MNHEY and SMNVEV (reference sequence). This CDR3 is built from 15 residues. Here the CDR3 DNA reads TGTGCCAGCAGCTTACAGGGTCTTTTAGGCAATGAGCAGTTCTTC. It translates to CASSLQGLLGNEQFF.

The chain recombines TRBV9 with TRBJ2-7; D is possibly TRBD1 (6 bases). CDR3 size: 14 residues. The ends were cut back, 5 bases at V and 3 bases at J, with 15 bases in the middle. Germline assignment: CDR1 SGDLS and CDR2 YYNGEE. In DNA, the CDR3 is TGTGCCAGCAGTGTCTCGGGACAAGGCTACGAGCAGTACTTC. Encoded protein: CASSVSGQGYEQYF.

The V gene is TRBV19, the J gene TRBJ1-6, with D unclear. This CDR3 is built from 13 residues. V lost 6 bases, J lost 10 bases, and 13 bases lay in between. Germline CDR1 is LNHDA and CDR2 is SQIVND (reference sequence). CDR3 region: CASSQERGSPLHF. As DNA, the CDR3 is TGTGCCAGTAGCCAGGAGAGAGGGTCACCCCTCCACTTT. Full variable domain (rest looked up from reference TRBV19 and TRBJ1-6): DGGITQSPKYLFRKEGQNVTLSCEQNLNHDAMYWYRQDPGQGLRLIYYSQIVNDFQKGDIAEGYSVSREKKESFPLTVTSAQKNPTAFYLCASSQERGSPLHFGNGTRLTVT.

CDR3 protein: CASSDPSGGTMHTGELFF. In DNA, the CDR3 is TGTGCCAGCAGCGACCCCTCTGGCGGTACGATGCACACCGGGGAGCTGTTTTTT. The chain uses TRBV9 and TRBJ2-2; D is undetermined. This CDR3 region has 18 residues. Trimming left V 3 bases short and J 3 bases short, with 21 bases between. Germline values: CDR1 SGDLS, CDR2 YYNGEE.

The rearrangement links TRBV28 to TRBJ1-1, with D possibly TRBD1 on 6 matching bases. This CDR3 comprises 17 residues. CDR1 and CDR2 (germline): MDHEN, SYDVKM. V was shortened by 2 bases and J by 1 base, with 17 bases between the two germline ends. The CDR3 loop is CASSLVGIGGSNTEAFF. In nucleotides, the CDR3 is TGTGCCAGCAGTTTAGTGGGAATTGGGGGCTCGAACACTGAAGCTTTCTTT.

The chain has TRBV6-6 and TRBJ2-1; D not certain. The CDR3 length is 11 residues. CDR1 MNHNY and CDR2 SVGAGI come from the germline V gene (reference sequence). The V end lost 8 bases, the J end lost 6 bases, and 8 bases lay between the germline ends. In DNA, the CDR3 is TGTGCCAGCGGCCGTGGCAATGAGCAGTTCTTC. Residues: CASGRGNEQFF.

The rearrangement joins TRBV28 to TRBJ2-5; tentatively, D is TRBD2 (6 bases). CDR1 is MDHEN, CDR2 SYDVKM, per germline. V lost 2 bases and J 2 bases, leaving 12 bases between the germline ends. The CDR3 is 15 amino acids. CDR3 sequence (DNA): TGTGCCAGCAGTTTAAGCGGGTCCGGTCAAGAGACCCAGTACTTC. Encoded protein: CASSLSGSGQETQYF.

The rearrangement links TRBV7-9 to TRBJ1-1, with 7 bases lining up with TRBD1. After removal of 5 bases from V and 4 bases from J, the junction contained 10 bases not matched to a gene. Germline V lookup: CDR1 SEHNR, CDR2 FQNEAQ (reference sequence). This CDR3 is 15 amino acids long. The chain's CDR3 is CASSLREGAGTEAFF. CDR3 sequence (DNA): TGTGCCAGCAGCCTTCGCGAGGGGGCGGGCACTGAAGCTTTCTTT.

CDR3 region: CASSSGQGSRDQPQHF. The CDR3 DNA reads TGTGCCAGCAGCTCGGGACAGGGGAGTAGGGATCAGCCCCAGCATTTT. The genes are TRBV7-2 and TRBJ1-5; 10 nucleotides line up with TRBD1. V lost 4 bases to trimming and J lost 5 bases; unmatched junction nucleotides: 8. Germline loops: CDR1 SGHTA, CDR2 FQGNSA. CDR3 length: 16 amino acids.

The chain uses TRBV28 and TRBJ2-7; D uncertain. The CDR3 has 15 amino acids. Trimming left V 4 bases short and J 2 bases short, with 15 bases between. CDR1 and CDR2 from the germline V gene are MDHEN and SYDVKM. DNA of the CDR3: TGTGCCAGCAGTTCCCCCGCGGACCCTCCCTACGAGCAGTACTTC. Its protein is CASSSPADPPYEQYF. Based on the CDR3 plus reference TRBV28 and TRBJ2-7, the full variable domain is DVKVTQSSRYLVKRTGEKVFLECVQDMDHENMFWYRQDPGLGLRLIYFSYDVKMKEKGDIPEGYSVSREKKERFSLILESASTNQTSMYLCASSSPADPPYEQYFGPGTRLTVT.

The chain recombines TRBV27 with TRBJ2-1; TRBD2 matches at 12 bases. With V trimmed by 8 bases and J by 2 bases, 10 bases remained unmatched. The CDR3 loop spans 17 amino acids. Germline lookup yields CDR1 MNHEY and CDR2 SMNVEV (reference sequence). In DNA, the CDR3 is TGTGCCAGCTACAAATGGACTAGCGGGATGACCTACAATGAGCAGTTCTTC. It is translated as CASYKWTSGMTYNEQFF.

The genes are TRBV30 and TRBJ2-1; D is possibly TRBD1 (7 bases). From germline, CDR1 is GTSNPN and CDR2 SVGIG (reference sequence). This CDR3 contains 14 residues. V lost 7 bases and J lost 6, with 19 bases in between. The CDR3 here is CASERRGLSNEQFF. The CDR3 coding sequence is TGTGCCTCGGAGAGGAGGGGGCTGAGCAATGAGCAGTTCTTC.

V usage is TRBV19 and J usage is TRBJ1-1; no clear D. The germline V gene encodes CDR1 LNHDA and CDR2 SQIVND (reference sequence). With 5 bases removed from V and 0 bases from J, the gap between germline ends came to 10 bases. The CDR3 loop spans 14 amino acids. The CDR3 here is CASSPTRMNTEAFF. The CDR3 DNA is TGTGCCAGTAGTCCAACGCGGATGAACACTGAAGCTTTCTTT. The complete variable domain, with remaining parts taken from reference TRBV19 and TRBJ1-1, reads DGGITQSPKYLFRKEGQNVTLSCEQNLNHDAMYWYRQDPGQGLRLIYYSQIVNDFQKGDIAEGYSVSREKKESFPLTVTSAQKNPTAFYLCASSPTRMNTEAFFGQGTRLTVV.